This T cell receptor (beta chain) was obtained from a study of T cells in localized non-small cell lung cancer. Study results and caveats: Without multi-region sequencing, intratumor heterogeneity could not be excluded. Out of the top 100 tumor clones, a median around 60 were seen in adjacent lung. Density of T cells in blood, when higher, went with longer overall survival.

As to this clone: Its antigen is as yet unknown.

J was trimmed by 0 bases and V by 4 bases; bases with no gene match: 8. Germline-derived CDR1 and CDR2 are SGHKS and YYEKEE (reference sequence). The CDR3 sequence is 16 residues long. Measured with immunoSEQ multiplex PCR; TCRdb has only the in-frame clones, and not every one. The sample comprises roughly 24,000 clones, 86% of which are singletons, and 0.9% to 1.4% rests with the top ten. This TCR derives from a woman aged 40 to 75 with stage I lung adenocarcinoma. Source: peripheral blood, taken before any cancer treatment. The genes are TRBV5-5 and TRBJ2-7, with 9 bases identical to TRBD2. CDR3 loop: CASSLLSGGPSYEQYF. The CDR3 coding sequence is TGTGCCAGCAGCCTCCTTAGCGGGGGACCCTCCTACGAGCAGTACTTC.